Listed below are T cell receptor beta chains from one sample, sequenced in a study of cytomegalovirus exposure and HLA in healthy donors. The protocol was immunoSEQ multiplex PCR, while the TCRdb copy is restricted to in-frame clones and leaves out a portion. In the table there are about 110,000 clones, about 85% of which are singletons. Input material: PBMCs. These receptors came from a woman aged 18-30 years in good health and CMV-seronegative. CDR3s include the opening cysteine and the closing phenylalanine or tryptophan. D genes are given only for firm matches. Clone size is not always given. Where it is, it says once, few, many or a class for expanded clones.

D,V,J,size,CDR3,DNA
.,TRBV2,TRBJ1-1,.,CASHSGAAEAFF,TGTGCCAGCCACAGTGGGGCAGCTGAAGCTTTCTTT
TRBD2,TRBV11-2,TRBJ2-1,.,CASRKPGLAVNEQFF,TGTGCCAGCAGGAAACCGGGACTAGCGGTCAATGAGCAGTTCTTC
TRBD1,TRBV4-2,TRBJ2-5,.,CASSHPGTGSKGGETQYF,TGTGCCAGCAGCCACCCCGGGACAGGGTCTAAAGGTGGGGAGACCCAGTACTTC
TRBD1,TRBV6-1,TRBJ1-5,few,CASSASQGVRQPQHF,TGTGCCAGCAGTGCTTCCCAGGGGGTTAGGCAGCCCCAGCATTTT
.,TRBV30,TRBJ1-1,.,CAWSTYSFTNTEAFF,TGTGCCTGGAGTACCTACTCCTTTACGAACACTGAAGCTTTCTTT
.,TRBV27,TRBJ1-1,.,CASKIGNTEAFF,TGTGCCAGCAAAATCGGTAACACTGAAGCTTTCTTT
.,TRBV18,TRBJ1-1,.,CASSPQAAEMNTEAFF,TGTGCCAGCTCACCCCAAGCCGCGGAGATGAACACTGAAGCTTTCTTT
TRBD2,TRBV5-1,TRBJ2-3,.,CASSGPSGGSADTQYF,TGCGCCAGCAGCGGTCCCAGCGGGGGAAGCGCAGATACGCAGTATTTT
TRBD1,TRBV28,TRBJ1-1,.,CASSRNGGQVNTEAFF,TGTGCCAGCAGTCGAAATGGGGGACAGGTGAACACTGAAGCTTTCTTT
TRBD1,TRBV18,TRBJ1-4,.,CASQTPGTGREKLFF,TGTGCCAGCCAAACACCCGGGACAGGGAGAGAAAAACTGTTTTTT
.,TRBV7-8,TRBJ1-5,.,CASSLVSGTIYSNQPQHF,TGTGCCAGCAGCTTAGTCTCCGGGACAATCTATAGCAATCAGCCCCAGCATTTT
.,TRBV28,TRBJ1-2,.,CASSQGNYGYTF,TGTGCCAGCAGCCAGGGGAACTATGGCTACACCTTC
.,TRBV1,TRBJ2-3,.,CTSSPKGTSGGAEADTQYF,TGCACCAGCAGCCCCAAGGGAACTAGCGGGGGGGCGGAGGCAGATACGCAGTATTTT
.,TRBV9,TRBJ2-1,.,CASSLGPNEQFF,TGTGCCAGCAGCTTGGGCCCCAATGAGCAGTTCTTC
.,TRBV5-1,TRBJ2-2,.,CASSWPSNTGELFF,TGCGCCAGCAGCTGGCCCTCTAACACCGGGGAGCTGTTTTTT
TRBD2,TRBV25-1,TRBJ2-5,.,CASSGTGTSGSETQYF,TGTGCCAGCAGTGGAACCGGGACTAGCGGGTCAGAGACCCAGTACTTC
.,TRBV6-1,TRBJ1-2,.,CASSIRETYGYTF,TGTGCCAGCAGCATCAGGGAAACCTATGGCTACACCTTC
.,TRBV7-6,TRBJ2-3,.,CASSLAGLSDTQYF,TGTGCCAGCAGCTTAGCGGGGCTTTCCGATACGCAGTATTTT
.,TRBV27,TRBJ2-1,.,CASSEMTAVNEQFF,TGTGCCAGCAGCGAGATGACAGCCGTTAATGAGCAGTTCTTC
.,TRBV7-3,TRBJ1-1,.,CASSPTGGANTEAFF,TGTGCCAGCAGCCCTACGGGGGGAGCGAACACTGAAGCTTTCTTT
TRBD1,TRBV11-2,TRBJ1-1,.,CASSLVGTGAVEAFF,TGTGCCAGCAGCTTAGTAGGGACAGGGGCGGTTGAAGCTTTCTTT
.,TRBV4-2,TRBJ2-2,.,CASSYRDGELFF,TGTGCCAGCAGCTACAGGGACGGGGAGCTGTTTTTT
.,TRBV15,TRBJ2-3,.,CATSRDRDTPDTQYF,TGTGCCACCAGCAGAGATAGGGACACCCCAGATACGCAGTATTTT
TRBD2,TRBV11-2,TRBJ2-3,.,CASSSAGVSTDTQYF,TGTGCCAGCAGCTCTGCGGGGGTTAGTACAGATACGCAGTATTTT
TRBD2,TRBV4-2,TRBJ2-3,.,CASSQFPLAASTDTQYF,TGTGCCAGCAGCCAATTCCCCCTAGCGGCTAGCACAGATACGCAGTATTTT
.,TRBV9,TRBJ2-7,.,CASSPTPRAANYEQYF,TGTGCCAGCAGCCCCACCCCGCGGGCGGCCAACTACGAGCAGTACTTC